This T cell receptor beta chain was identified during a study of T-cell reconstitution after alpha-beta-depleted transplantation in children. This clonotype was observed once. The junction had 9 bases not matched to a gene; V was cut back by 1 base and J by 5 bases. The germline V gene has CDR1 SQVTM and CDR2 ANQGSEA. This CDR3 region has 15 residues. A TCRbeta library incorporating unique molecular identifiers was prepared. TCRdb redid the calling of the PCR reads with MiXCR, one entry per CDR3 protein. This sample has about 980,000 distinct CDR3 sequences; 25% to 30% occur once, and the top ten carry approximately 30%.

The TCR sequence derives from a boy in the first two years of life who had a stem cell transplant for SCID, so the T cells may come from the graft donor. The sample was PBMCs, mostly from graft donor cells, taken 360 days after TCRalphabeta/CD19-depleted stem cell transplant. The chain is built from TRBV29-1 and TRBJ1-1; 8 bases are a match to TRBD1. The CDR3 DNA reads TGCAGCGTTGAAGTACTGGACAGGGTTGGGACTGAAGCTTTCTTT. Residues: CSVEVLDRVGTEAFF. The entire variable domain, with the rest obtained from reference TRBV29-1 and TRBJ1-1, is as follows: SAVISQKPSRDICQRGTSLTIQCQVDSQVTMMFWYRQQPGQSLTLIATANQGSEATYESGFVIDKFPISRPNLTFSTLTVSNMSPEDSSIYLCSVEVLDRVGTEAFFGQGTRLTVV.